Below, one T cell receptor beta chain is given with its context. This specimen comes from a study of Ad26.COV2.S vaccination and SARS-CoV-2 variants. Regarding treatment: 15 to 20 received Ad26.COV2.S at low or high dose, single or two shots; about 5 received placebo; per-sample allocation not given. Repertoires come from day 63 after the first vaccine or placebo injection. Using immunoSEQ multiplex PCR, the repertoire was profiled, and TCRdb retains in-frame clones only, with some absent. The table has approximately 350,000 clones, over 75% seen once. This specimen was peripheral blood, taken in a trial of Ad26.COV2.S vaccine versus placebo. The TCR sequence derives from a person between 18 and 59 years old who received the Ad26.COV2.S COVID-19 vaccine or a placebo.

The CDR3 loop reads CASGLSLGRVSYGYTF. Written as DNA, the CDR3 is TGTGCTAGTGGTCTCAGCCTGGGTAGGGTAAGCTATGGCTACACCTTC. The genes are TRBV12-5 and TRBJ1-2; the D is unclear. Deletions cut 5 bases from V and 4 bases from J, with 20 bases between. This CDR3 has 16 amino acids. Per the germline V gene, CDR1 is LGHNT and CDR2 is FRNRAP.